A single sample gave rise to the 32 T cell receptor beta chains below, sequenced in a study of shared clonotypes between healthy human individuals. Positively selected for CCR7, the CD45RO-negative cells used as naive CD8 cells excluded terminally differentiated effector memory CD45RA+ cells. This table comes from immunoSEQ multiplex PCR, and its TCRdb copy is limited to in-frame clones, with some not included. The repertoire holds 1.5 million to 2.5 million clones, with about 95% as singletons. Sequencing used naive CD8+ T cells sorted from blood. The receptors here all came from a man aged 18 to 30 in good health.

The chain is built from TRBV7-8 and TRBJ1-6, with TRBD1 identical over 7 bases. The CDR3 spans 15 residues. The V gene end was trimmed by 4 bases and the J gene end by 8 bases; junction bases not matched to a gene: 8. Germline V gene data show CDR1 as SGHVS and CDR2 as FQNEAQ. The CDR3 DNA is TGTGCCAGCAGCTCATGGACAGGCGGGGATTCACCCCTCCACTTT. Translating it yields CASSSWTGGDSPLHF.

The chain employs TRBV4-3 and TRBJ2-4, with 9 bases identical to TRBD2. CDR1 is LGHNA, CDR2 YSLEER, per germline. The CDR3 is made up of 14 amino acids. V was pared by 1 base and J by 13 bases, with 8 bases of the junction left unmatched. For the CDR3, the DNA is TGCGCCAGCAGCCAAGGGTCGGGACTAGCAAACCAGTACTTC. It specifies CASSQGSGLANQYF.

The J gene is TRBJ1-1, the V gene TRBV29-1, with D maybe TRBD1 (5 bases). Trimming removed 2 bases at V and 10 bases at J, with 14 bases between. The germline gives CDR1 SQVTM, CDR2 ANQGSEA. The CDR3 length is 12 residues. CDR3 bases: TGCAGCGTTGAAATGCAGGGTTTCGGAGCTTTCTTT. This codes for CSVEMQGFGAFF.

The chain has TRBV6-6 and TRBJ2-7, with TRBD1 as a possible D gene (5 bases). This CDR3 spans 15 amino acids. V lost 0 bases, J lost 3 bases, and 12 bases lay in between. Germline V gene sequence: CDR1 MNHNY, CDR2 SVGAGI (reference sequence). Written as DNA, the CDR3 is TGTGCCAGCAGTTACTCCTCAGGGCTAGACTACGAGCAGTACTTC. Translating gives CASSYSSGLDYEQYF.

This chain uses TRBV28 with TRBJ1-1; 7 bases map to TRBD1. This CDR3 is 15 amino acids long. Trimming removed 5 bases from V and 4 bases from J; junction bases left unmatched: 10. Germline V gene data show CDR1 as MDHEN and CDR2 as SYDVKM. CDR3 protein: CASSITGTVITEAFF. The CDR3, as DNA: TGTGCCAGCAGTATCACCGGGACAGTAATCACTGAAGCTTTCTTT.

The chain uses TRBV6-1 and TRBJ2-5, with 7 bases that match TRBD1. Germline trimming cut 2 bases from V and 5 bases from J; bases unmatched to any gene: 11. The CDR3 has 16 residues. Germline lookup yields CDR1 MNHNS and CDR2 SASEGT. The CDR3, as DNA: TGTGCCAGCAGTGAATTCGTCGAGGGGGCAGGTGAGACCCAGTACTTC. Its translation is CASSEFVEGAGETQYF.

This clone was found once. The chain is built from TRBV5-1 and TRBJ1-1; a possible D gene is TRBD1 (6 bases). CDR1 is SGHRS, CDR2 YFSETQ, per germline. Trimming pared 0 bases from V and 4 bases from J, leaving 13 bases between. The CDR3 is 15 residues long. Here the CDR3 DNA reads TGCGCCAGCAGCTTGGCTCCGACAGGAATCACTGAAGCTTTCTTT. Amino acid sequence: CASSLAPTGITEAFF.

The chain is built from TRBV6-4 and TRBJ2-7; 7 nucleotides align to TRBD1. V shed 5 bases, J shed 6 bases, and the junction held 10 bases outside the gene matches. This CDR3 is 14 amino acids long. Germline lookup yields CDR1 MRHNA and CDR2 SNTAGT. CDR3 sequence: CASSPNEGAVEQYF. The CDR3, as DNA: TGTGCCAGCAGTCCTAACGAGGGGGCGGTCGAGCAGTACTTC.

The rearrangement joins TRBV9 to TRBJ1-6; D unclear. The CDR3 spans 14 residues. Trimming left V 2 bases short and J 15 bases short, with 18 bases between. The germline V gene has CDR1 SGDLS and CDR2 YYNGEE. Written as DNA, the CDR3 is TGTGCCAGCAGCGTTGCCGGACGACCGTGGGACCTCCACTTT. This encodes CASSVAGRPWDLHF.

This clone has a handful of counts. The chain employs TRBV7-2 and TRBJ2-2; unclear D gene. Trimming left V 2 bases short and J 4 bases short, with 2 bases between. Germline CDR1 and CDR2: SGHTA and FQGNSA. This CDR3 spans 12 amino acids. CDR3 DNA sequence: TGTGCCAGCAGCTTACCCACCGGGGAGCTGTTTTTT. This encodes CASSLPTGELFF.

This clone appeared once. V and J are TRBV7-8 and TRBJ1-1; D gene unclear. The germline gives CDR1 SGHVS, CDR2 FQNEAQ. V was clipped by 3 bases and J by 3 bases, with 14 bases between them. The CDR3 extends over 15 amino acids. The CDR3, as DNA: TGTGCCAGCAGCTTTCTCGAGGGCGCGGACACTGAAGCTTTCTTT. This encodes CASSFLEGADTEAFF.

The V and J genes are TRBV9 and TRBJ2-3; TRBD2 is a possible D gene (6 bases). This CDR3 comprises 16 residues. Per the germline V gene, CDR1 is SGDLS and CDR2 is YYNGEE. V shed 3 bases and J shed 2 bases, with 16 bases lying between them. The CDR3 sequence is CASSAEGLLPTDTQYF. CDR3 coding DNA: TGTGCCAGCAGCGCGGAGGGACTTTTGCCCACAGATACGCAGTATTTT.

The gene calls are TRBV11-2 and TRBJ2-3; unclear D gene. The V gene's germline CDR1 is SGHAT and CDR2 FQNNGV. Trimming took off 5 bases at V and 1 base at J, with 10 bases between the two ends. There are 14 residues in the CDR3. CDR3 DNA: TGTGCCAGCAGCCCCGCGTGGGGCACAGATACGCAGTATTTT. Translation: CASSPAWGTDTQYF.

The V gene is TRBV10-2, the J gene TRBJ2-3, with 8 bases identical to TRBD1. The CDR3 loop spans 14 amino acids. V shed 7 bases, J shed 3 bases, and the junction held 6 bases outside the gene matches. Germline CDR1 is WSHSY and CDR2 is SAAADI. CDR3 loop: CASKQTGGTDTQYF. In DNA, the CDR3 is TGCGCCAGCAAACAAACAGGGGGAACAGATACGCAGTATTTT.

This clone occurred once. V gene TRBV5-6 combines with J gene TRBJ2-5; D tentatively reads TRBD1 or TRBD2 (5 bases each). V was pared by 2 bases and J by 1 base, with 12 bases between. CDR3 size: 15 residues. Germline-derived CDR1 and CDR2 are SGHDT and YYEEEE. The CDR3 DNA follows: TGTGCCAGCAGCTTCGACGGGGCTGCCCAAGAGACCCAGTACTTC. Translated: CASSFDGAAQETQYF.

This chain links TRBV13 with TRBJ1-1, with TRBD1 as a possible D gene (6 bases). V lost 4 bases and J lost 7, with 16 bases in between. The CDR3 is made up of 14 amino acids. Germline V gene data show CDR1 as PRHDT and CDR2 as FYEKMQ (reference sequence). The CDR3 protein is CASSYRGTGIEAFF. DNA of the CDR3: TGTGCCAGCAGCTATAGGGGGACGGGGATTGAAGCTTTCTTT.

The chain employs TRBV4-1 and TRBJ2-7; the D call may be TRBD1 or TRBD2 (5 bases each). Trimming left V 4 bases short and J 0 bases short, with 13 bases between. In germline, CDR1 is MGHRA, CDR2 YSYEKL. This CDR3 contains 15 residues. CDR3 region: CASSLSWGSSYEQYF. CDR3 coding DNA: TGCGCCAGCAGCCTCAGCTGGGGGAGCTCCTACGAGCAGTACTTC.

This clone appeared once. The chain employs TRBV30 and TRBJ2-7; D assignment may be TRBD1 or TRBD2 (6 bases each). Germline V gives CDR1 GTSNPN, CDR2 SVGIG (reference sequence). The length of the CDR3 is 14 residues. The germline V and J ends were trimmed by 0 bases and 6 bases, with 15 bases remaining between them. CDR3 region: CAWSVVGGFSEQYF. Written as DNA, the CDR3 is TGTGCCTGGAGTGTAGTGGGGGGCTTTTCCGAGCAGTACTTC.

J is TRBJ2-5 and V is TRBV9, with D perhaps TRBD1 (6 bases). Per the germline V gene, CDR1 is SGDLS and CDR2 is YYNGEE. V lost 2 bases, J lost 4 bases, and 15 bases lay in between. The length of the CDR3 is 15 residues. DNA for the CDR3: TGTGCCAGCAGCGTTGGGGGCTCACGGAGAGAGACCCAGTACTTC. Translating gives CASSVGGSRRETQYF.

J is TRBJ2-7 and V is TRBV6-1; TRBD1 aligns across 8 bases. The CDR3 totals 13 residues. V trimming: 6 bases; J trimming: 6 bases; junction bases outside the gene matches: 7. Per the germline V gene, CDR1 is MNHNS and CDR2 is SASEGT. The CDR3 loop is CASSPGQGTEQYF. The CDR3 DNA follows: TGTGCCAGCAGCCCCGGACAGGGCACCGAGCAGTACTTC.

The chain employs TRBV9 and TRBJ1-2, with a tentative D call TRBD1 (6 bases). V lost 2 bases, J lost 3 bases, and 11 bases lay in between. There are 14 residues in the CDR3. Germline V gene sequence: CDR1 SGDLS, CDR2 YYNGEE. The CDR3 region has the DNA TGTGCCAGCAGCGTCCAGGGGTCCTACTATGGCTACACCTTC. Encoded protein: CASSVQGSYYGYTF.

The V gene is TRBV4-1, the J gene TRBJ2-7; D is unclear. The V and J ends lost 5 bases and 0 bases respectively, with 5 bases between them. CDR1 and CDR2 from the germline V gene are MGHRA and YSYEKL. The CDR3 is 12 residues long. The CDR3, as DNA: TGCGCCAGCAGCGGGATCTCCTACGAGCAGTACTTC. This translates into CASSGISYEQYF.

This chain uses TRBV9 with TRBJ1-2; 12 nucleotides agree with TRBD1. Germline V gene lookup returns CDR1 SGDLS and CDR2 YYNGEE. With 1 base clipped from V and 8 bases from J, the junction kept 6 bases outside the gene matches. The CDR3 is 15 residues long. The CDR3 is CASSVSGQGARGYTF. CDR3 DNA sequence: TGTGCCAGCAGCGTATCGGGACAGGGGGCCAGAGGCTACACCTTC. Variable domain in full (rest from reference TRBV9 and TRBJ1-2): DSGVTQTPKHLITATGQRVTLRCSPRSGDLSVYWYQQSLDQGLQFLIQYYNGEERAKGNILERFSAQQFPDLHSELNLSSLELGDSALYFCASSVSGQGARGYTFGSGTRLTVV.

This chain joins TRBV5-1 and TRBJ2-7; 9 positions match TRBD2. Germline V gene sequence: CDR1 SGHRS, CDR2 YFSETQ. V was pared by 3 bases and J by 5 bases, with 9 bases of the junction left unmatched. This CDR3 spans 15 amino acids. CDR3 in amino acids: CASSYAGTSMDEQYF. The CDR3 coding sequence is TGCGCCAGCAGCTACGCCGGGACTAGCATGGACGAGCAGTACTTC.

The rearrangement links TRBV4-3 to TRBJ2-1; D ambiguous. Germline CDR1 reads LGHNA; CDR2 reads YSLEER. The V end lost 0 bases, the J end lost 0 bases, and 12 bases lay between the germline ends. The CDR3 is 17 amino acids. In DNA form, the CDR3 reads TGCGCCAGCAGCCAAGACCCACAGAGGAGCTCCTACAATGAGCAGTTCTTC. As protein: CASSQDPQRSSYNEQFF.

V usage is TRBV11-3 and J usage is TRBJ1-6; TRBD1 might be the D (5 bases). The germline V gene encodes CDR1 SGHNT and CDR2 YENEEA. The CDR3 consists of 17 residues. V lost 2 bases and J 3 bases, leaving 14 bases between the germline ends. The CDR3 coding sequence is TGTGCCAGCAGCTTATTGACAGAATACCTCTATAATTCACCCCTCCACTTT. Protein sequence: CASSLLTEYLYNSPLHF.

The chain is built from TRBV5-4 and TRBJ2-7, with TRBD2 matching over 7 bases. Trimming cost V 0 bases and J 2 bases; bases outside gene matches: 2. This CDR3 has 14 amino acids. Germline assignment: CDR1 SGHNT and CDR2 YYREEE (reference sequence). CDR3 nucleotide sequence: TGTGCCAGCAGCTTGGGGGACTACCCCTACGAGCAGTACTTC. This sequence encodes CASSLGDYPYEQYF. Filled out from reference TRBV5-4 and TRBJ2-7, the complete variable domain reads ETGVTQSPTHLIKTRGQQVTLRCSSQSGHNTVSWYQQALGQGPQFIFQYYREEENGRGNFPPRFSGLQFPNYSSELNVNALELDDSALYLCASSLGDYPYEQYFGPGTRLTVT.

This chain uses TRBV5-4 with TRBJ2-7; unclear D gene. The V gene lost 2 bases and the J gene lost 0 bases, with 6 bases spanning the gap. Germline CDR1 reads SGHNT; CDR2 reads YYREEE (reference sequence). This CDR3 contains 13 residues. The CDR3 DNA reads as TGTGCCAGCAGCTTCTGGGACTCCTACGAGCAGTACTTC. Translated, it gives CASSFWDSYEQYF.

This clone has only a few counts. The chain uses TRBV27 and TRBJ2-3; the match to TRBD1 covers 7 bases. Germline V gene lookup returns CDR1 MNHEY and CDR2 SMNVEV (reference sequence). J was trimmed by 0 bases and V by 5 bases; bases with no gene match: 5. The CDR3 is made up of 15 amino acids. CDR3 bases: TGTGCCAGCAGTCCAGGGACAGCTAGCACAGATACGCAGTATTTT. It yields the protein CASSPGTASTDTQYF.

The chain links TRBV10-3 to TRBJ2-1; 8 bases line up with TRBD2. The germline V gene encodes CDR1 ENHRY and CDR2 SYGVKD. V lost 11 bases, J lost 3 bases, and 9 bases stayed unmatched. The CDR3 covers 14 residues. CDR3 sequence (DNA): TGTGCCCTGGGTGGGCTAGCGGGCTACAATGAGCAGTTCTTC. This gives the protein CALGGLAGYNEQFF.

The genes are TRBV6-5 and TRBJ2-2, with D unresolved. The CDR3 has 12 residues. The ends were cut back, 6 bases at V and 7 bases at J, with 9 bases in the middle. The germline V gene encodes CDR1 MNHEY and CDR2 SVGAGI. CDR3 in DNA: TGTGCCAGCAGCCCGGGCGGCGGGGAGCTGTTTTTT. Amino acid sequence: CASSPGGGELFF.

As to this clone: The same CDR3 is also encoded by other DNA sequences in this sample. The chain is built from TRBV10-3 and TRBJ1-2, with TRBD1 identical over 8 bases. J was trimmed by 3 bases and V by 0 bases; bases with no gene match: 0. Germline assignment: CDR1 ENHRY and CDR2 SYGVKD. This CDR3 region has 14 residues. The CDR3 DNA is TGTGCCATCAGTGAGTCGGGACAGGACTATGGCTACACCTTC. It encodes CAISESGQDYGYTF.